This T cell receptor (beta chain) was sequenced during a study of blood T cells in healthy people across ages. Next came a second PCR, run for about 6 to 12 cycles, which used a sample-barcoded 5' primer along with a J-beta primer mix. TCRdb passed the 5' RACE reads through MiXCR, listing each CDR3 protein once. The profile shows about 1.8 million distinct CDR3 sequences, about 50% of them singletons. The germline V gene has CDR1 SGHDT and CDR2 YYEEEE. The ends were cut back, 4 bases at V and 9 bases at J, with 20 bases in the middle. CDR3 size: 15 residues. This clonotype was detected a few times. The specimen sequenced was blood. The receptor was isolated from a woman in her thirties or forties in good health. This chain joins TRBV5-6 and TRBJ2-1; no clear D. CDR3 region: CASSPEFGETGEQFF. CDR3 sequence (DNA): TGTGCCAGCAGCCCGGAGTTCGGCGAGACCGGTGAGCAGTTCTTC.